This T cell receptor beta chain is drawn from a study of blood T cell repertoires in COVID-19. About the research overall: T cells, B-cell-depleted T cells, or PBMCs supplied cDNA or gDNA.

The protocol was immunoSEQ multiplex PCR, while the TCRdb copy is restricted to in-frame clones and leaves out a portion. The sample records fewer than 90,000 clones, about 95% being singletons. Trimming took 3 bases from V and 6 from J; bases not matched to a gene: 4. CDR3 size: 13 residues. Germline V gene lookup returns CDR1 LGHDT and CDR2 YNNKEL (reference sequence). V is TRBV3-1 (or the pseudogene TRBV3-2) and J is TRBJ1-2; 7 bases match TRBD1. This TCR was sampled from a human donor with active COVID-19. The donor label of this sample is uncertain. Sequencing was carried out using peripheral blood. DNA of the CDR3: TGTGCCAGCAGCCAGGTAGACAGGGATGGCTACACCTTC. It yields the protein CASSQVDRDGYTF.